This T cell receptor (beta chain) is drawn from a study of blood T cell repertoires in COVID-19. Study summary: The cDNA or gDNA used as material had been derived from T cells, B-cell-depleted T cells, or PBMCs.

The CDR3 sequence is 15 residues long. Trimming left V 1 base short and J 5 bases short, with 14 bases between. The germline CDR1 and CDR2 sequences are SGHTA and FQGNSA. Measured with immunoSEQ multiplex PCR; TCRdb has only the in-frame clones, and not every one. There are under 200,000 clones in the sample; 84% occur only once, and 13% to 15% lies in the top ten. The Seattle patients, enrolled during active infection, were followed longitudinally. The chain combines TRBV7-2 with TRBJ2-5; D is possibly TRBD1 (6 bases). Sample: peripheral blood. This receptor was identified in a woman in her 70s with COVID-19, enrolled during active disease. The CDR3 region has the DNA TGTGCCAGCAGCTTAGTTGGACAGACGGGGGAGACCCAGTACTTC. Protein product: CASSLVGQTGETQYF.